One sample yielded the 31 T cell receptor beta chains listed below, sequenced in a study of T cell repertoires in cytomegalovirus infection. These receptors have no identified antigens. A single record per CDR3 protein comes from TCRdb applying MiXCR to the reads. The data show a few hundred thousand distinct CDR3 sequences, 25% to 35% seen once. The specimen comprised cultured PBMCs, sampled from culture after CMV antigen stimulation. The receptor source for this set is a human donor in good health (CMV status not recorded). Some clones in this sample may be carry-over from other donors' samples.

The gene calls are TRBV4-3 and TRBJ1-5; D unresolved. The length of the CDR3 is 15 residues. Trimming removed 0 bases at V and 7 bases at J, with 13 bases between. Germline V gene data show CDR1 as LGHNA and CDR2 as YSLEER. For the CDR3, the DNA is TGCGCCAGCAGCCAAGAAGTGGGAAGAAGCCAGCCCCAGCATTTT. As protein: CASSQEVGRSQPQHF.

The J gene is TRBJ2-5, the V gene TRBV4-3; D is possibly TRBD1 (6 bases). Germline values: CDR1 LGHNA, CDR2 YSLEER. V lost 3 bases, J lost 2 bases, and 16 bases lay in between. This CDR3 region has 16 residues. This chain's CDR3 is CASSQPHRVVQETQYF. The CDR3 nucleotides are TGCGCCAGCAGCCAGCCGCACAGGGTCGTACAAGAGACCCAGTACTTC.

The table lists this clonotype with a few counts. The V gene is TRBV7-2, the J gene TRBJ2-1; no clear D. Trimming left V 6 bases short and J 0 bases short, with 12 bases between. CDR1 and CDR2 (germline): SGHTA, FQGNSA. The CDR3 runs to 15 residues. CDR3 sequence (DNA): TGTGCCAGCAGTATAGGGTTGAACTCCTACAATGAGCAGTTCTTC. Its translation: CASSIGLNSYNEQFF.

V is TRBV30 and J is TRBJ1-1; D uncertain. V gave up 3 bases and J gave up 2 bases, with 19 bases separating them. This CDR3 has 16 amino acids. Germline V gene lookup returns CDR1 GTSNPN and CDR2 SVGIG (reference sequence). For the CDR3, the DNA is TGTGCCTGGAGGACCCTTGGAGGGAGAAGCAACACTGAAGCTTTCTTT. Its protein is CAWRTLGGRSNTEAFF.

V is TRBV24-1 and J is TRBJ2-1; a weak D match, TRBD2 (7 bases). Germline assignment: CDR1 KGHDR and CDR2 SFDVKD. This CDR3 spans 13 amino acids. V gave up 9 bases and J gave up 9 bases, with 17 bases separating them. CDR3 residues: CATGLGGVVEQFF. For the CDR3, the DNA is TGTGCCACCGGCCTAGGGGGGGTTGTTGAGCAGTTCTTC.

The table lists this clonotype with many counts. The CDR3 loop reads CASSSEDRSLPGANVLTF. CDR3 nucleotide sequence: TGTGCCAGCAGCTCAGAGGACAGGTCCTTACCCGGGGCCAACGTCCTGACTTTC. The chain employs TRBV11-2 and TRBJ2-6; the match to TRBD1 covers 7 bases. J was trimmed by 4 bases and V by 4 bases; bases with no gene match: 13. Per the germline V gene, CDR1 is SGHAT and CDR2 is FQNNGV. CDR3 length: 18 residues.

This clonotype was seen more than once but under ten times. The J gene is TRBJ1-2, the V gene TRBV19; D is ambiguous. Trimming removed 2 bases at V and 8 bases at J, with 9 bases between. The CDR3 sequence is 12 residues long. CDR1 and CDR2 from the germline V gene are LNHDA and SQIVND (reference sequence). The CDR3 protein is CASSISTAGYTF. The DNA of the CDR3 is TGTGCCAGTAGTATATCCACGGCGGGCTACACCTTC. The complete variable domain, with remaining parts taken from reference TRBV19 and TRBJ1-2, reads DGGITQSPKYLFRKEGQNVTLSCEQNLNHDAMYWYRQDPGQGLRLIYYSQIVNDFQKGDIAEGYSVSREKKESFPLTVTSAQKNPTAFYLCASSISTAGYTFGSGTRLTVV.

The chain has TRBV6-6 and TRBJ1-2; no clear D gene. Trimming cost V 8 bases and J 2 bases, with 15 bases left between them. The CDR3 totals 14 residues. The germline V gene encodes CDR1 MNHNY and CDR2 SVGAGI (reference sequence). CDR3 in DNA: TGTGCCAGCCCGGCAGGTTTTCCGAACTATGGCTACACCTTC. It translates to CASPAGFPNYGYTF.

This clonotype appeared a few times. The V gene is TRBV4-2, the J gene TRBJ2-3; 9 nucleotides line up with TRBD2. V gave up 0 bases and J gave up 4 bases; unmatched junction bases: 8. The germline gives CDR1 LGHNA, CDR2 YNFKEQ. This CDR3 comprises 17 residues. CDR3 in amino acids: CASSQEVRLAGSDTQYF. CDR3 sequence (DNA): TGTGCCAGCAGCCAAGAGGTCCGGCTAGCGGGATCAGATACGCAGTATTTT.

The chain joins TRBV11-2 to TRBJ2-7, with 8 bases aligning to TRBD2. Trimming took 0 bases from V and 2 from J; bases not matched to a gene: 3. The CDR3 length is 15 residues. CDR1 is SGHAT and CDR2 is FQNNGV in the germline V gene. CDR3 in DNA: TGTGCCAGCAGCTTAGATTCGGGACTAGCCTACGAGCAGTACTTC. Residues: CASSLDSGLAYEQYF.

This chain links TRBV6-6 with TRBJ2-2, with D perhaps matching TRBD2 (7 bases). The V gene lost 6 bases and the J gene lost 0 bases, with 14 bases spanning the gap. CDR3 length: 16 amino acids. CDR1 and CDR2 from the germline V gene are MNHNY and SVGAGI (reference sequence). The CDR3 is CASSPGRGPNTGELFF. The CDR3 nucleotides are TGTGCCAGCAGCCCTGGGCGGGGGCCGAACACCGGGGAGCTGTTTTTT.

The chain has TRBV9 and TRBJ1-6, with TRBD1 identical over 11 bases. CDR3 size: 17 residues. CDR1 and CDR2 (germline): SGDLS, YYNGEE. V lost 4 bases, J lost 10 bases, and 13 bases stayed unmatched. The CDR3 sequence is CASSPSPSGTGGSPLHF. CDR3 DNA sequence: TGTGCCAGCAGCCCGAGCCCTTCCGGGACAGGGGGATCACCCCTCCACTTT.

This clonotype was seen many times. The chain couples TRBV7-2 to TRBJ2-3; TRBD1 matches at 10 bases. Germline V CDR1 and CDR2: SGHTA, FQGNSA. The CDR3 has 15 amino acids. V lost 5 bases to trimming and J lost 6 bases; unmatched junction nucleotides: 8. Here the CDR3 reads CASSRRDRGSDTQYF. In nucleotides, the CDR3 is TGTGCCAGCAGCCGACGGGACAGGGGTTCCGATACGCAGTATTTT.

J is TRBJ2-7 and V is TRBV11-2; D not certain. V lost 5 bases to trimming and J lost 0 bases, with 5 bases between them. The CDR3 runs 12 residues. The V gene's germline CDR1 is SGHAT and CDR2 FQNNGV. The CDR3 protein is CASSPSSYEQYV. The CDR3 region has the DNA TGTGCCAGCAGCCCGAGCTCCTACGAGCAGTACGTC.

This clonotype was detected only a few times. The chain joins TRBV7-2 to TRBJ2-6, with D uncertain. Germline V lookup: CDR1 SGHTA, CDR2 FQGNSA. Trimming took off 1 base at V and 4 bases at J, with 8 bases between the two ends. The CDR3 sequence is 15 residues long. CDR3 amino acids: CASSLGVFGANVLTF. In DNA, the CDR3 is TGTGCCAGCAGCTTAGGGGTTTTCGGGGCCAACGTCCTGACTTTC.

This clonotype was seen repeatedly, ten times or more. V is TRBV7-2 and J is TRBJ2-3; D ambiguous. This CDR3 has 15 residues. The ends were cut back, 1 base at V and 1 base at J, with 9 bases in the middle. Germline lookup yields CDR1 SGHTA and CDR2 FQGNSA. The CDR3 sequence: CASSLGGTRTDTQYF. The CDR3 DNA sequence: TGTGCCAGCAGCTTAGGCGGAACACGCACAGATACGCAGTATTTT.

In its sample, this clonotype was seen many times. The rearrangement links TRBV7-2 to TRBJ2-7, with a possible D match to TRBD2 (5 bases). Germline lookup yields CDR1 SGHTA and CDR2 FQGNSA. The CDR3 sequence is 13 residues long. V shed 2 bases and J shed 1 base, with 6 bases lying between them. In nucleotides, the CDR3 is TGTGCCAGCAGCTTAAGCGGATCCTACGAGCAGTACTTC. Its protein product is CASSLSGSYEQYF.

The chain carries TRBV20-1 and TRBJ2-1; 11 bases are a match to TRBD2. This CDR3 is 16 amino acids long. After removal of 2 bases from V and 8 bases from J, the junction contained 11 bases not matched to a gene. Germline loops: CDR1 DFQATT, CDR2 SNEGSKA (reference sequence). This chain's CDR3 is CSARKTPLAGAYEQFF. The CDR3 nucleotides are TGCAGTGCTAGAAAAACCCCACTAGCGGGAGCGTATGAGCAGTTCTTC.

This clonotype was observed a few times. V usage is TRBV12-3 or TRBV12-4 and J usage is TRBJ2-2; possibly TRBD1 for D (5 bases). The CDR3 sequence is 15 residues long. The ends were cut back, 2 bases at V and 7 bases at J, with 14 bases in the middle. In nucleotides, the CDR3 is TGTGCCAGCAGTTTAAGAAGTGGGGCGGACGGGGAGCTGTTTTTT. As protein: CASSLRSGADGELFF.

The CDR3 DNA is TGCAGTGCTAGGTTCACAGTGTCCACAGATACGCAGTATTTT. This gives the protein CSARFTVSTDTQYF. V is TRBV20-1 and J is TRBJ2-3; no clear D gene. V gave up 3 bases and J gave up 2 bases, with 12 bases separating them. There are 14 residues in the CDR3. CDR1 is DFQATT, CDR2 SNEGSKA, per germline (reference sequence).

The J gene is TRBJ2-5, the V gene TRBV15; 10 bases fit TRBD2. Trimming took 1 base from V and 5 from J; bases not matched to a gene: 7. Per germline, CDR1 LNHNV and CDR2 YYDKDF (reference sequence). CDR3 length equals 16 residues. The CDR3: CATSRGPGTSEETQYF. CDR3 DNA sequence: TGTGCCACCAGCAGAGGACCCGGGACTAGCGAGGAGACCCAGTACTTC.

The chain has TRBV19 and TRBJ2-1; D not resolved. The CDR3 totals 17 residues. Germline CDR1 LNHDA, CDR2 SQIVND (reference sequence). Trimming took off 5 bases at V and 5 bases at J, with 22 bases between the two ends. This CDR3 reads CASSSLSGLGWDNEQFF. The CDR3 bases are TGTGCCAGTAGTTCTCTTTCTGGCTTAGGGTGGGACAATGAGCAGTTCTTC.

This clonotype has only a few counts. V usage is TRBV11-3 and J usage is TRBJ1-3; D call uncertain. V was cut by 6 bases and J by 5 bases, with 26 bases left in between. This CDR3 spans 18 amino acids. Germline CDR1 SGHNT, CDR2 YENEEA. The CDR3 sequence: CASRVQLRGSPKRNTIYF. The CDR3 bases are TGTGCCAGCAGGGTTCAGCTTCGAGGATCCCCAAAACGAAACACCATATATTTT.

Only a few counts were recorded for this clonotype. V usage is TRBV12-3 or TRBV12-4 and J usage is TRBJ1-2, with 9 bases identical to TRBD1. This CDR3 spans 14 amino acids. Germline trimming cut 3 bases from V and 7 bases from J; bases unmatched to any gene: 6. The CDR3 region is CASSFPGQGSGYTF. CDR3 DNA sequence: TGTGCCAGCAGTTTCCCCGGACAGGGGTCTGGCTACACCTTC.

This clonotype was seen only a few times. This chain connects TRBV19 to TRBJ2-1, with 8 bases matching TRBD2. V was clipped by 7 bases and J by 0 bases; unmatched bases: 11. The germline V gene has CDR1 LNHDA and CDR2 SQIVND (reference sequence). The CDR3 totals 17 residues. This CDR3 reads CASTSSGFRRSYNEQFF. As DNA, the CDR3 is TGTGCCAGTACCTCTAGCGGGTTCAGGCGCTCCTACAATGAGCAGTTCTTC.

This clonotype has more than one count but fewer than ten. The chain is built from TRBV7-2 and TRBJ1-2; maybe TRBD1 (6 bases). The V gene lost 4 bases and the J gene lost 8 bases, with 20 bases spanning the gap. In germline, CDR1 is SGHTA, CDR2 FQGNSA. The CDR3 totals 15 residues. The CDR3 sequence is CASSSTRTAIRGYTF. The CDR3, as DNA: TGTGCCAGCAGCTCGACCAGGACAGCTATTAGGGGCTACACCTTC.

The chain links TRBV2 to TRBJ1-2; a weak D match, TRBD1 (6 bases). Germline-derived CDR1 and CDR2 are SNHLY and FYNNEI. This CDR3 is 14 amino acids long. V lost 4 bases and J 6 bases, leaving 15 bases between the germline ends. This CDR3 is CASSVATGKDGYTF. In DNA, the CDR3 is TGTGCCAGCAGTGTAGCAACAGGGAAGGATGGCTACACCTTC. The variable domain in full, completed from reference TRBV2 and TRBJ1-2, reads EPEVTQTPSHQVTQMGQEVILRCVPISNHLYFYWYRQILGQKVEFLVSFYNNEISEKSEIFDDQFSVERPDGSNFTLKIRSTKLEDSAMYFCASSVATGKDGYTFGSGTRLTVV.

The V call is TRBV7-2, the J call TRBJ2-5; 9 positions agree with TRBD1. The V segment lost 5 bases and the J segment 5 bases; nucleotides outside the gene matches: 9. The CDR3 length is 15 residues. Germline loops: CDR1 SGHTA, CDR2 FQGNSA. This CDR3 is CASSPGQGELETQYF. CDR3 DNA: TGTGCCAGCAGCCCGGGACAGGGAGAATTGGAGACCCAGTACTTC. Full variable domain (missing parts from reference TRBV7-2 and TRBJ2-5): GAGVSQSPSNKVTEKGKDVELRCDPISGHTALYWYRQSLGQGLEFLIYFQGNSAPDKSGLPSDRFSAERTGGSVSTLTIQRTQQEDSAVYLCASSPGQGELETQYFGPGTRLLVL.

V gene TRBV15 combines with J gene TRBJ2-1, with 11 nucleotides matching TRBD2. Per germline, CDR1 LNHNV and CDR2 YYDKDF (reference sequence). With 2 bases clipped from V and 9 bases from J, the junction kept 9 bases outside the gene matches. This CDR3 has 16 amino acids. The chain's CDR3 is CATSRRTSGRGSEQFF. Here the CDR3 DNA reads TGTGCCACCAGCAGACGTACTAGCGGGAGAGGCAGTGAGCAGTTCTTC.

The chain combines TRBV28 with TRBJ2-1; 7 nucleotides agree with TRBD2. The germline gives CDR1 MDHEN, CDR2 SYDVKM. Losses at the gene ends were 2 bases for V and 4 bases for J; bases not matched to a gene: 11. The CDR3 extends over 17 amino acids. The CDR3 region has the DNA TGTGCCAGCAGTTTACCTTTGAGGGAGGGCGGGTACAATGAGCAGTTCTTC. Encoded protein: CASSLPLREGGYNEQFF.

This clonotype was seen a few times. The CDR3 DNA is TGCGCCAGCAGCCAAGATCCCCGGACGGGTAATCGGGCTTTCTTT. The encoded protein is CASSQDPRTGNRAFF. This chain uses TRBV4-3 with TRBJ1-1; D gene unclear. The germline gives CDR1 LGHNA, CDR2 YSLEER. This CDR3 contains 15 residues. Trimming left V 0 bases short and J 11 bases short, with 19 bases between.